The next 10 T cell receptor beta chains were all read from a single sample in a study of T cells expressing NK-cell markers. TCRdb reprocessed the 5' RACE reads; each CDR3 protein has one entry and no DNA is given. The sample holds some 600,000 distinct CDR3 sequences. The sequencing input was blood T cells: a sorted CD56 or NKG2C T cell subset, CD4+ or CD8+ T cells, or bulk PBMC T cells (not recorded which). The origin of the receptors is a man younger than 30 in good health.

The chain is built from TRBV27 and TRBJ2-2. The germline V gene encodes CDR1 MNHEY and CDR2 SMNVEV (reference sequence). The CDR3 has 14 residues. This CDR3 reads CASRLGVHTGELFF.

This chain joins TRBV3-1 and TRBJ2-1; TCRdb calls TRBD1, which cannot be checked without DNA. This CDR3 has 16 amino acids. Germline CDR1 is LGHDT and CDR2 is YNNKEL (reference sequence). Here the CDR3 reads CASSQLQGLHYNEQFF.

This chain joins TRBV4-1 and TRBJ1-6; TCRdb's D gene call, TRBD1, goes unchecked for lack of DNA. Germline CDR1 MGHRA, CDR2 YSYEKL. CDR3 size: 15 residues. CDR3 loop: CASRGSGSYNSPLHF.

The rearrangement uses TRBV3-1 and TRBJ2-2; TCRdb's D call, TRBD1, is unchecked because there is no DNA. The CDR3 covers 15 residues. CDR1 LGHDT and CDR2 YNNKEL come from the germline V gene (reference sequence). The CDR3 spells CASSLQQGNTGELFF.

The CDR3 loop reads CASSTVGRMAGELFF. This chain uses TRBV5-1 with TRBJ2-2; the D gene TCRdb calls, TRBD2, cannot be checked with no DNA. Germline CDR1 SGHRS, CDR2 YFSETQ. There are 15 residues in the CDR3.

The rearrangement joins TRBV3-1 to TRBJ2-3; the D call of TRBD2 rests on TCRdb alone, since no DNA is present to check it. The length of the CDR3 is 16 residues. CDR1 LGHDT and CDR2 YNNKEL come from the germline V gene (reference sequence). CDR3 sequence reads: CASSQVGGASTDTQYF.

The chain links TRBV7-8 to TRBJ1-6; TCRdb's assignment of TRBD1 cannot be checked, as there is no DNA. Germline V lookup: CDR1 SGHVS, CDR2 FQNEAQ. This CDR3 is built from 18 residues. The CDR3 reads CASSVQGESSSYNSPLHF.

The chain's CDR3 is CASRDSTGTGNTIYF. The chain couples TRBV6-5 to TRBJ1-3. The CDR3 is 15 residues long. Germline values: CDR1 MNHEY, CDR2 SVGAGI.

This sequence joins TRBV7-2 and TRBJ2-1; with no DNA, the TCRdb D assignment of TRBD2 cannot be verified. The germline gives CDR1 SGHTA, CDR2 FQGNSA. The CDR3 loop spans 16 amino acids. CDR3: CASSPNRELAGVEQFF. Variable domain in full (rest from reference TRBV7-2 and TRBJ2-1): GAGVSQSPSNKVTEKGKDVELRCDPISGHTALYWYRQSLGQGLEFLIYFQGNSAPDKSGLPSDRFSAERTGGSVSTLTIQRTQQEDSAVYLCASSPNRELAGVEQFFGPGTRLTVL.

CDR3 in amino acids: CATRINPTTDTQYF. The V gene is TRBV10-3, the J gene TRBJ2-3; lacking DNA, the TRBD2 call made by TCRdb goes unchecked. CDR3 length equals 14 residues. CDR1 is ENHRY, CDR2 SYGVKD, per germline.